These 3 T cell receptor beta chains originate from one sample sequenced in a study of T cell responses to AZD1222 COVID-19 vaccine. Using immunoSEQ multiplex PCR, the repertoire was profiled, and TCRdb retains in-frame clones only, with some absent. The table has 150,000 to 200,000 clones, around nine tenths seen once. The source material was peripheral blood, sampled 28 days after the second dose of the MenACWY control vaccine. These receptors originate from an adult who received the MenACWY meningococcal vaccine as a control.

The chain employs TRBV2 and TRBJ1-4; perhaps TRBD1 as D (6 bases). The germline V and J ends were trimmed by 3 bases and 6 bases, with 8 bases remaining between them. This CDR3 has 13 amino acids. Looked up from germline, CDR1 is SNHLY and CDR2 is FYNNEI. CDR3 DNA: TGTGCCAGCAGTGATTCAGGGGATGAAAAACTGTTTTTT. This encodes CASSDSGDEKLFF.

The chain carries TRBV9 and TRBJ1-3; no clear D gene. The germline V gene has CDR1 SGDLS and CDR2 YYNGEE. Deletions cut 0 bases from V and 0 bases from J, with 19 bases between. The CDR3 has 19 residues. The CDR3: CASSVERADWTSSGNTIYF. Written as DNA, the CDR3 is TGTGCCAGCAGCGTAGAGAGGGCAGATTGGACCAGCTCTGGAAACACCATATATTTT.

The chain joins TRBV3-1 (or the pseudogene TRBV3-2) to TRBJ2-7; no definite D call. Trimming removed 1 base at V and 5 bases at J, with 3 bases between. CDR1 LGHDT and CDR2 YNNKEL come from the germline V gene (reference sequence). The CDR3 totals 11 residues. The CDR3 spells CASSQVDEQYF. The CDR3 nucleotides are TGTGCCAGCAGCCAAGTCGACGAGCAGTACTTC.